This record concerns one T cell receptor (beta chain) sequence. These data come from a study of CD8 T cells in Susac syndrome. CDR3 length: 13 residues. Germline values: CDR1 SQVTM, CDR2 ANQGSEA. Trimming took 5 bases from V and 4 from J, leaving 15 bases between them. An amount of RNA that ranged from roughly 0.45 to 1 ug was reverse transcribed with random hexamers. MiXCR, applied by TCRdb to the immunoSEQ multiplex PCR reads, yields one record per CDR3 protein. The sample shows approximately 210,000 distinct CDR3 sequences, 95% of them seen only once. Sequencing was performed on CD4+ T cells from PBMCs. The V gene is TRBV29-1, the J gene TRBJ2-7; D is perhaps TRBD1 (6 bases). The sequence came from a human donor with multiple sclerosis. The chain's CDR3 is CSVSSQGLYEQYF. Written as DNA, the CDR3 is TGCAGCGTTTCTTCTCAGGGGTTATACGAGCAGTACTTC.